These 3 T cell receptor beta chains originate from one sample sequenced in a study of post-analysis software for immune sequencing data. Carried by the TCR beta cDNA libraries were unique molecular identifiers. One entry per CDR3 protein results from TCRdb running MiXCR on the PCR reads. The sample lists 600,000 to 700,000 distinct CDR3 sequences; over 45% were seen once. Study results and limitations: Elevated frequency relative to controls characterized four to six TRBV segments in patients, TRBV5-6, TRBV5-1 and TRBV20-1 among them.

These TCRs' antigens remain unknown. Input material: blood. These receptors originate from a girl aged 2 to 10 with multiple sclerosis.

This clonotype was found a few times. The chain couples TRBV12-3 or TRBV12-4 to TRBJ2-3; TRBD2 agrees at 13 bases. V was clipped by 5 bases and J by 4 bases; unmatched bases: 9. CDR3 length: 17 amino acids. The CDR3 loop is CASSRGLAGVLPDTQYF. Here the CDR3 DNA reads TGTGCCAGCAGTCGCGGACTAGCGGGAGTTTTGCCAGATACGCAGTATTTT.

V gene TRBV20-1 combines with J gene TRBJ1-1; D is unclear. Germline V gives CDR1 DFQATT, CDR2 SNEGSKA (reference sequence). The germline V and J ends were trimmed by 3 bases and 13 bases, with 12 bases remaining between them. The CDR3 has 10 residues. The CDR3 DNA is TGCAGTGCTAGTTACAGAAATGGTTTCTTT. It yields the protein CSASYRNGFF.

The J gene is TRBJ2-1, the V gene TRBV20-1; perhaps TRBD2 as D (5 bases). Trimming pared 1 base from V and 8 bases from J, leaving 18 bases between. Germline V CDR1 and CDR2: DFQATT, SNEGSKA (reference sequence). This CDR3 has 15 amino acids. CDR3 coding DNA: TGCAGTGCTAGAGGGAGGCGGAGCCTTAGGGATGAGCAGTTCTTC. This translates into CSARGRRSLRDEQFF.